These 13 T cell receptor beta chains came from one sample sequenced in a study of PD-1 blockade in classical Hodgkin lymphoma. The assay was immunoSEQ multiplex PCR, and TCRdb's table has in-frame clones only and misses some. Counted here are around 57,000 clones, about 89% occurring once; the ten biggest clones make up approximately 6.8%. The time point was: cycle 4 day 1 (C4D1), after 5 to 7 weeks of nivolumab. Every single patient, without exception, relapsed after autologous stem cell transplantation, and brentuximab vedotin exposure varied. Sequenced material: peripheral blood mononuclear cells (PBMCs), taken before the fourth cycle of nivolumab. The receptors derive from a human donor with classical Hodgkin lymphoma.

The chain uses TRBV9 and TRBJ1-5, with unresolved D. Germline V CDR1 and CDR2: SGDLS, YYNGEE. V was trimmed by 4 bases and J by 6 bases, leaving 8 bases between them. The CDR3 has 12 residues. Here the CDR3 DNA reads TGTGCCAGCAGCTCCGGCTCTCAGCCCCAGCATTTT. Its translation: CASSSGSQPQHF.

The V call is TRBV29-1, the J call TRBJ2-1; 11 bases agree with TRBD2. Trimming took 6 bases from V and 7 from J; bases not matched to a gene: 8. Germline-derived CDR1 and CDR2 are SQVTM and ANQGSEA. The CDR3 is 14 residues long. The CDR3 sequence is CSVGLAGPMNEQFF. The CDR3 DNA is TGCAGCGTAGGACTAGCGGGCCCAATGAATGAGCAGTTCTTC.

The chain couples TRBV5-1 to TRBJ2-7; no clear D. Germline V gene sequence: CDR1 SGHRS, CDR2 YFSETQ. Trimming took 3 bases from V and 0 from J, leaving 10 bases between them. The CDR3 is made up of 14 amino acids. CDR3 nucleotides: TGCGCCAGCAGCTCTGCAGGAACCTCCTACGAGCAGTACTTC. It yields the protein CASSSAGTSYEQYF.

The genes are TRBV29-1 and TRBJ1-2, with 10 bases aligning to TRBD1. The CDR3 loop spans 13 amino acids. Germline V lookup: CDR1 SQVTM, CDR2 ANQGSEA. The V and J ends lost 6 bases and 3 bases, in that order; junction bases with no gene match: 4. This chain's CDR3 is CSVDRGNDYGYTF. CDR3 DNA sequence: TGCAGCGTGGACAGGGGGAACGACTATGGCTACACCTTC.

This chain uses TRBV27 with TRBJ2-1; 8 bases are a match to TRBD2. The CDR3 extends over 15 amino acids. The germline gives CDR1 MNHEY, CDR2 SMNVEV (reference sequence). V was pared by 3 bases and J by 2 bases, with 3 bases of the junction left unmatched. The CDR3 nucleotides read TGTGCCAGCAGTTTCATAGCGGGGACCTACAATGAGCAGTTCTTC. Translation: CASSFIAGTYNEQFF.

The J gene is TRBJ2-1, the V gene TRBV19; the match to TRBD1 covers 10 bases. This CDR3 comprises 16 residues. Germline CDR1 and CDR2: LNHDA and SQIVND (reference sequence). V lost 8 bases to trimming and J lost 7 bases; unmatched junction nucleotides: 14. The CDR3 sequence is CASVKGLGQGRNEQFF. CDR3 sequence (DNA): TGTGCCAGTGTCAAAGGATTGGGACAGGGGAGGAATGAGCAGTTCTTC. Variable domain in full (rest from reference TRBV19 and TRBJ2-1): DGGITQSPKYLFRKEGQNVTLSCEQNLNHDAMYWYRQDPGQGLRLIYYSQIVNDFQKGDIAEGYSVSREKKESFPLTVTSAQKNPTAFYLCASVKGLGQGRNEQFFGPGTRLTVL.

This clone came up once. A read error may produce the germline difference seen at one junction end. The chain is built from TRBV5-1 and TRBJ1-3; D gene unclear. The CDR3 is made up of 14 amino acids. Germline V lookup: CDR1 SGHRS, CDR2 YFSETQ. The CDR3 DNA follows: TGTGCCAGCAGCTCTGGACTCTCTGGAAACACCATATATTTT. It yields the protein CASSSGLSGNTIYF. Variable domain in full (rest from reference TRBV5-1 and TRBJ1-3): KAGVTQTPRYLIKTRGQQVTLSCSPISGHRSVSWYQQTPGQGLQFLFEYFSETQRNKGNFPGRFSGRQFSNSRSEMNVSTLELGDSALYLCASSSGLSGNTIYFGEGSWLTVV.

V usage is TRBV7-2 and J usage is TRBJ2-4, with 9 positions matching TRBD2. Germline CDR1 is SGHTA and CDR2 is FQGNSA. The CDR3 loop spans 17 amino acids. Unmatched junction bases numbered 6, after V lost 1 base and J lost 2 bases. For the CDR3, the DNA is TGTGCCAGCAGCTTAGTCTTTGCGGGAGGGACCAAAAACATTCAGTACTTC. This gives the protein CASSLVFAGGTKNIQYF.

Only a few counts were recorded for this clone. The chain recombines TRBV4-1 with TRBJ2-5, with TRBD1 matching 8 bases. The V gene end was trimmed by 4 bases and the J gene end by 3 bases; junction bases not matched to a gene: 13. From germline, CDR1 is MGHRA and CDR2 YSYEKL. The CDR3 totals 17 residues. CDR3 region: CASSPTRTGIEEETQYF. The CDR3 coding sequence is TGCGCCAGCAGCCCTACTCGGACAGGGATCGAGGAAGAGACCCAGTACTTC.

This chain connects TRBV5-1 to TRBJ2-1, with 7 bases lining up with TRBD1. Per germline, CDR1 SGHRS and CDR2 YFSETQ. The CDR3 totals 14 residues. The junction had 10 bases not matched to a gene; V was cut back by 5 bases and J by 8 bases. CDR3 nucleotides: TGCGCCAGCAGGGCCGGGACAGCCTTGGATGAGCAGTTCTTC. This gives the protein CASRAGTALDEQFF.

This chain uses TRBV9 with TRBJ2-3, with TRBD1 identical over 12 bases. V shed 5 bases, J shed 3 bases, and the junction held 4 bases outside the gene matches. Germline values: CDR1 SGDLS, CDR2 YYNGEE. This CDR3 is 15 amino acids long. CDR3 nucleotide sequence: TGTGCCAGCAGTGGGGACAGGGGGCCAACAGATACGCAGTATTTT. This sequence encodes CASSGDRGPTDTQYF. The whole variable domain, filled in from reference TRBV9 and TRBJ2-3, reads DSGVTQTPKHLITATGQRVTLRCSPRSGDLSVYWYQQSLDQGLQFLIQYYNGEERAKGNILERFSAQQFPDLHSELNLSSLELGDSALYFCASSGDRGPTDTQYFGPGTRLTVL.

The CDR3 DNA reads TGTGCCAGCAGTTGGTCACCGGGACAGGGAAGGGCACCCCTCCACTTT. It encodes CASSWSPGQGRAPLHF. The V call is TRBV6-5, the J call TRBJ1-6; 9 bases line up with TRBD1. This CDR3 contains 16 residues. V dropped 4 bases and J dropped 11; count of bases not matched to a gene: 12. Germline V gene lookup returns CDR1 MNHEY and CDR2 SVGAGI.

This clone was seen once. This rearrangement joins TRBV2 to TRBJ2-1; a weak D match, TRBD2 (5 bases). This CDR3 is built from 14 residues. The V gene's germline CDR1 is SNHLY and CDR2 FYNNEI. Trimming removed 1 base at V and 8 bases at J, with 12 bases between. The CDR3 loop reads CASSEGGEGYEQFF. In DNA form, the CDR3 reads TGTGCCAGCAGTGAAGGGGGAGAGGGTTATGAGCAGTTCTTC.